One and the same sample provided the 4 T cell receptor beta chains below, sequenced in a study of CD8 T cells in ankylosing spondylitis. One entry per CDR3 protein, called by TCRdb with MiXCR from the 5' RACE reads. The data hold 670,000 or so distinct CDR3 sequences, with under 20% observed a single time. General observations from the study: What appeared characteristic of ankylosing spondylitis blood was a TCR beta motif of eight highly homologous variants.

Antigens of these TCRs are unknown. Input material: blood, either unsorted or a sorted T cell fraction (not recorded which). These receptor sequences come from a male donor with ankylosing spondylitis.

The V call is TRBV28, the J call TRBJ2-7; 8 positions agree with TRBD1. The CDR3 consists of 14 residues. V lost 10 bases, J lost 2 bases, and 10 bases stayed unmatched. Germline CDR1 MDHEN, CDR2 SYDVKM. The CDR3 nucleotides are TGTGCCACCAGACAGGGGCGCTCAGCCTACGAGCAGTACTTC. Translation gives CATRQGRSAYEQYF.

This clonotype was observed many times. CDR3 region: CASSLRTTAYEQYF. The CDR3 region has the DNA TGTGCCAGCAGCTTACGGACCACCGCATACGAGCAGTACTTC. V gene TRBV11-2 combines with J gene TRBJ2-7; D is ambiguous. The CDR3 spans 14 residues. Trimming took 2 bases from V and 4 from J, leaving 12 bases between them. Germline CDR1 SGHAT, CDR2 FQNNGV.

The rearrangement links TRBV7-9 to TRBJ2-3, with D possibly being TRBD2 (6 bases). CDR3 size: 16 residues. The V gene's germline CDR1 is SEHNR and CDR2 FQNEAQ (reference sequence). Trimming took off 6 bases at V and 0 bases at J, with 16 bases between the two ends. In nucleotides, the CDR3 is TGTGCCAGCAGACCTCGGACGGGGACTAGCACAGATACGCAGTATTTT. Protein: CASRPRTGTSTDTQYF.

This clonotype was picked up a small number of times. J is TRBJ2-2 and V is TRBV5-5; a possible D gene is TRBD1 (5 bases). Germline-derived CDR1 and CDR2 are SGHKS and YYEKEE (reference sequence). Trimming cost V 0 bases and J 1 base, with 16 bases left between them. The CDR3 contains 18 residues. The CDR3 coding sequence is TGTGCCAGCAGCTTGGGGCCTCCAGGACACCTGAACACCGGGGAGCTGTTTTTT. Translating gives CASSLGPPGHLNTGELFF.